This entry concerns a single T cell receptor beta chain. Its matching antigen is unknown. The PCR contained 60 Vbeta and 13 Jbeta primers. The table came from immunoSEQ multiplex PCR; TCRdb's copy has only in-frame clones and leaves some out. The specimen's table records 200,000 to 250,000 clones. Each of the donors was a healthy bone marrow donor. The record originates from a study of cytomegalovirus exposure and HLA in healthy donors. Study in general: The 110 million or so unique TCR beta sequences, from roughly 180 million T cells, were found by an earlier analysis. Notes on the study in general: Per published accounts, TCR beta sequences correctly predicted the HLA-A and HLA-B alleles of most subjects. TCR beta V- and J-gene trimming was later associated with a missense DCLRE1C variant.

The sequence was collected from a girl under 10 years old in good health and CMV-seropositive. The sample was PBMCs.

CDR3 sequence (DNA): TGTGCCACCAGCACCCGAACGGGGCGGGGAGATACGCAGTATTTT. Amino acid sequence: CATSTRTGRGDTQYF. The rearrangement joins TRBV15 to TRBJ2-3; TRBD2 might be the D (6 bases). V lost 4 bases and J lost 5, with 16 bases in between. Per germline, CDR1 LNHNV and CDR2 YYDKDF (reference sequence). The CDR3 contains 15 residues.